Listed below are T cell receptor beta chains from one sample, sequenced in a study of identical twins. MiXCR was run by TCRdb on the 5' RACE reads, yielding one entry per CDR3 protein. Among about 470,000 distinct CDR3 sequences listed, 20% to 25% were seen once. The same sample was also studied in work on T cells expressing NK-cell markers.

Sequencing was done on a sample of CD4+ T cells sorted from blood. Source of these receptors: a woman aged 18-35 years in good health. Each CDR3 is given with its conserved first and last residue. The D gene is left open where the match is weak. The size of a clone is reported for some rows only, either as once, few or many, or as a class for expanded clones.

D gene	V gene	clone size	J gene	CDR3 DNA	CDR3 protein
-	TRBV5-1	-	TRBJ1-1	TGCGCCAGCAGCGAGCAGGGTGTAGGGAACACTGAAGCTTTCTTT	CASSEQGVGNTEAFF
TRBD2	TRBV6-1	-	TRBJ2-3	TGTGCCAGCAGTGACAGACTAGCACAAGATACGCAGTATTTT	CASSDRLAQDTQYF
-	TRBV20-1	once	TRBJ2-7	TGCAGTGCTCTGCTTCCCGGGTACAGGAGCTCCTACGAGCAGTACTTC	CSALLPGYRSSYEQYF
-	TRBV21-1	few	TRBJ2-5	TGTGCCAGCAGCGAATGGCCGTTTAAAGAGACCCAGTACTTC	CASSEWPFKETQYF
-	TRBV20-1	-	TRBJ1-5	TGCAGTGCTACACGGGGGGCAAATCAGCCCCAGCATTTT	CSATRGANQPQHF
TRBD1	TRBV5-1	-	TRBJ1-1	TGCGCCAGCAAGGGACAGGGGCTGAACACTGAAGCTTTCTTT	CASKGQGLNTEAFF
-	TRBV6-2/TRBV6-3	once	TRBJ2-1	TGTGCCAGCAGTAGTTCGGGAGTAGCCTACAATGAGCAGTTCTTC	CASSSSGVAYNEQFF
-	TRBV7-2	few	TRBJ1-5	TGTGCCAGCAGTTTACTGACAGTAAATAGCAATCAGCCCCAGCATTTT	CASSLLTVNSNQPQHF
-	TRBV3-1	few	TRBJ2-1	TGTGCCAGCAGCCAAGTTGGGGAAGTCCATGAGCAGTTCTTC	CASSQVGEVHEQFF
TRBD2	TRBV20-1	many	TRBJ2-7	TGCAGTGCTAGACTAGCGGGGGGGCCCTACGAGCAGTACTTC	CSARLAGGPYEQYF
-	TRBV30	few	TRBJ1-2	TGTGCCTGGAAGGCAGAGAAGTATGGCTACACCTTC	CAWKAEKYGYTF
-	TRBV6-2/TRBV6-3	few	TRBJ2-7	TGTGCCAGCAGCTTCCATCCCAGGCTTAGCTCCTACGAGCAGTACTTC	CASSFHPRLSSYEQYF
-	TRBV5-5	-	TRBJ2-7	TGTGCCAGCAGCTTGGACAGGTACTACGAGCAGTACTTC	CASSLDRYYEQYF
-	TRBV5-1	-	TRBJ2-2	TGCGCCAGCAGCTTGGACGGAACCGGGGAGCTGTTTTTT	CASSLDGTGELFF
-	TRBV20-1	-	TRBJ2-3	TGCAGTGCTACCTTAGGGGGGAATAAGGGATATACGCAGTATTTT	CSATLGGNKGYTQYF
-	TRBV9	-	TRBJ2-3	TGTGCCAGCAGCGGGGGGGCAGGGGATACGCAGTATTTT	CASSGGAGDTQYF
-	TRBV19	-	TRBJ2-7	TGTGCCAGTAGTAGGGTAGGCCCAGCGAGGGAGCAGTACTTC	CASSRVGPAREQYF
-	TRBV11-3	few	TRBJ2-1	TGTGCCAGCAGCCTCTCCGGGGTAGATTTCAATGAGCAGTTCTTC	CASSLSGVDFNEQFF
TRBD2	TRBV10-2	-	TRBJ2-5	TGCGCCAGCAGTGACCTCCTTAGCGGGGGTGAAGAGACCCAGTACTTC	CASSDLLSGGEETQYF
TRBD1	TRBV7-2	many	TRBJ1-6	TGTGCCAGCAGCCAGACCGGGACAGGGAATTCACCCCTCCACTTT	CASSQTGTGNSPLHF
-	TRBV10-3	few	TRBJ1-1	TGTGCCATCACCAGGGACGGCTTGAACACTGAAGCTTTCTTT	CAITRDGLNTEAFF
-	TRBV5-1	-	TRBJ2-1	TGCGCCAGCAGCTTATTAGGGGGGGACTACAATGAGCAGTTCTTC	CASSLLGGDYNEQFF
-	TRBV7-8	-	TRBJ2-3	TGTGCCAGCAGCTTAGTTAGGGGCGGGAAAACGGATACGCAGTATTTT	CASSLVRGGKTDTQYF
-	TRBV12-3/TRBV12-4	few	TRBJ1-2	TGTGCCAGCAGTTTAGGGTCCGCGTCCAATGGCTACACCTTC	CASSLGSASNGYTF
-	TRBV5-1	-	TRBJ2-6	TGCGCCAGCAGCCCTCCCGACAGCTCTGGGGCCAACGTCCTGACTTTC	CASSPPDSSGANVLTF
-	TRBV5-6	-	TRBJ1-4	TGTGCCAGCAGCTTTCGCTGGAGGGAAAAACTGTTTTTT	CASSFRWREKLFF
-	TRBV6-2/TRBV6-3	-	TRBJ2-5	TGTGCCAGCACCCAAGGGGAGACCCAGTACTTC	CASTQGETQYF
-	TRBV20-1	-	TRBJ2-1	TGCAGTGCTACCCCGGGACGGATCAATGAGCAGTTCTTC	CSATPGRINEQFF
TRBD2	TRBV20-1	few	TRBJ2-1	TGCAGTGCTAGAGACCCCCTTACTAGCGGTAATGAGCAGTTCTTC	CSARDPLTSGNEQFF